This TCR beta chain was captured by sequencing in a study of graft-versus-host responses after intestinal transplantation. Turning to the study itself: Transplants given to recipients were multivisceral, liver-intestinal, or isolated intestinal. Each recipient received anti-thymocyte globulin induction, then tacrolimus and steroids for 2 to 4 years. The study's findings and limits: Among recipient marrow samples, GvH clones were found; some appeared first in ileum or blood.

Profiling relied on immunoSEQ multiplex PCR, and the TCRdb table lists in-frame clones only, not all of them. The sample has roughly 96,000 clones, roughly 90% seen once. V shed 4 bases and J shed 0 bases, with 13 bases lying between them. Per germline, CDR1 SNHLY and CDR2 FYNNEI. The CDR3 extends over 16 amino acids. This clone has just one count. Its antigen is undetermined. The sample in question was unstimulated CD8+ T cells sorted from spleen or lymph node cells, obtained before intestinal transplant. This clonotype was obtained from a human donor who received an intestinal transplant. The chain joins TRBV2 to TRBJ2-4; D is possibly TRBD2 (6 bases). The CDR3: CASSAASGLAKNIQYF. Written as DNA, the CDR3 is TGTGCCAGCAGTGCTGCGAGCGGGCTAGCCAAAAACATTCAGTACTTC.